This TCR beta chain was recovered during a study of metastatic and nonmetastatic thyroid tumors. Study results and caveats: In blood and tumor, TCR beta diversity was reportedly significantly higher in malignant thyroid tumors than in benign nodules.

A few counts support this clone. The antigen is undetermined. Thyroid surgery was performed in patients who had received no treatment beforehand. How the authors handled the data: In papillary thyroid cancer, a distant-metastasis classifier was built using CDR3 differences across clinicopathological groups. TCRdb re-analyzed the PCR reads using MiXCR. V and J calls and clone size were set by TCRdb, not the authors. The data hold 12,000 or so clones, with approximately 30% observed a single time. This clonotype was sampled from a male donor with papillary thyroid cancer or a benign thyroid nodule (not recorded which). Some clones in this sample may be carry-over from other donors' samples. The source material was adjacent normal tissue.

The CDR3 DNA reads TGTGCCAGCAGCGCGGACTACTACGAGCAGTACTTC. This encodes CASSADYYEQYF. This chain joins TRBV7-9 and TRBJ2-7; D is perhaps TRBD2 (6 bases). Deletions cut 5 bases from V and 3 bases from J, with 8 bases between. The CDR3 loop spans 12 amino acids. CDR1 SEHNR and CDR2 FQNEAQ come from the germline V gene (reference sequence).